These 27 T cell receptor beta chains originate from one sample sequenced in a study of blood T cells in healthy people across ages. It was with a sample-barcoded 5' primer and a J-beta primer mix that a second PCR of about 7 to 12 cycles was run. TCRdb re-analysed the 5' RACE reads in MiXCR, keeping a single row per CDR3 protein. This repertoire shows 1 million or so distinct CDR3 sequences, under 30% found once; its top ten account for 0.65% to 0.95%. This sample was also put to use in a study of T cells of mothers and their children.

The sequenced sample was blood. The receptor set was obtained from a girl aged 2 to 10 in good health.

This clonotype occurred a few times. The rearrangement uses TRBV29-1 and TRBJ2-7; possible D gene TRBD2, 5 bases. Germline loops: CDR1 SQVTM, CDR2 ANQGSEA. V lost 3 bases and J lost 0, with 18 bases in between. This CDR3 has 16 residues. This chain's CDR3 is CSVEKEFGGSSYEQYF. CDR3 nucleotide sequence: TGCAGCGTTGAGAAGGAGTTCGGAGGCAGCTCCTACGAGCAGTACTTC.

V and J are TRBV6-6 and TRBJ1-6; unclear D gene. The CDR3 has 15 amino acids. Germline CDR1 is MNHNY and CDR2 is SVGAGI (reference sequence). Trimming took 0 bases from V and 9 from J, leaving 12 bases between them. CDR3 loop: CASSYSKGRGSPLHF. CDR3 nucleotides: TGTGCCAGCAGTTACTCGAAGGGCAGAGGTTCACCCCTCCACTTT.

V is TRBV9 and J is TRBJ1-1; D gene ambiguous. The CDR3 extends over 14 amino acids. Trimming cost V 3 bases and J 2 bases, with 11 bases left between them. The germline CDR1 and CDR2 sequences are SGDLS and YYNGEE. For the CDR3, the DNA is TGTGCCAGCAGCGGACGACACAGCAACACTGAAGCTTTCTTT. This sequence encodes CASSGRHSNTEAFF.

The V call is TRBV7-2, the J call TRBJ2-1, with D hard to call. CDR1 is SGHTA, CDR2 FQGNSA, per germline. This CDR3 comprises 12 residues. V lost 2 bases and J 9 bases, leaving 8 bases between the germline ends. The CDR3 sequence is CASSLTDREQFF. DNA for the CDR3: TGTGCCAGCAGCTTAACAGACCGTGAGCAGTTCTTC.

The chain couples TRBV7-9 to TRBJ1-2; D not certain. Germline values: CDR1 SEHNR, CDR2 FQNEAQ (reference sequence). V was shortened by 8 bases and J by 5 bases, with 15 bases between the two germline ends. The length of the CDR3 is 13 residues. This CDR3 reads CASLNVGSYGYTF. The CDR3 DNA follows: TGTGCCAGCCTTAACGTAGGGAGTTATGGCTACACCTTC.

This clonotype has more than one count but fewer than ten. The V gene is TRBV9, the J gene TRBJ2-7, with D hard to call. V dropped 4 bases and J dropped 6 bases, with 20 bases sitting between them. Germline-derived CDR1 and CDR2 are SGDLS and YYNGEE. The CDR3 runs to 15 residues. CDR3 residues: CASSPTFAPIGEQYF. In DNA form, the CDR3 reads TGTGCCAGCAGCCCCACGTTTGCCCCAATTGGCGAGCAGTACTTC.

This clonotype was seen a few times. V usage is TRBV2 and J usage is TRBJ2-5, with 13 bases matching TRBD2. The J call may be wrong; the DNA end is better matched by TRBJ2-1. The germline gives CDR1 SNHLY, CDR2 FYNNEI. The CDR3 is made up of 14 amino acids. In DNA, the CDR3 is TGTGCCAGCAGCCGACTAGCGGGGGGCGGGGGGCAGTTCTTC. Encoded protein: CASSRLAGGGGQFF.

The chain combines TRBV20-1 with TRBJ1-4; D not resolved. The V end was cut by 6 bases, the J end by 8 bases, with 22 bases between. CDR1 and CDR2 from the germline V gene are DFQATT and SNEGSKA (reference sequence). The CDR3 spans 15 residues. The CDR3 nucleotides read TGCAGTGCCGTCTCATGGGTGGAACTTGGGGAAAAACTGTTTTTT. Translating gives CSAVSWVELGEKLFF.

This clonotype was observed a handful of times. V usage is TRBV14 and J usage is TRBJ1-1; D gene ambiguous. The germline V and J ends were trimmed by 0 bases and 10 bases, with 15 bases remaining between them. This CDR3 has 14 amino acids. The germline gives CDR1 SGHDN, CDR2 FVKESK. CDR3 region: CASSQEVGGGGAFF. CDR3 in DNA: TGTGCCAGCAGCCAAGAGGTCGGTGGAGGTGGAGCTTTCTTT.

This chain links TRBV29-1 with TRBJ2-1; tentative D call: TRBD1 (6 bases). The closer fit of TRBJ2-7 to the DNA end suggests the J call may be wrong. The CDR3 is made up of 12 amino acids. Looked up from germline, CDR1 is SQVTM and CDR2 is ANQGSEA. The CDR3 region is CSVEQGLSEQYF. The CDR3 DNA follows: TGCAGCGTTGAACAGGGGCTGAGCGAGCAGTACTTC.

This chain joins TRBV5-1 and TRBJ2-1, with D unresolved. CDR1 and CDR2 (germline): SGHRS, YFSETQ. Trimming cost V 2 bases and J 8 bases, with 14 bases left between them. This CDR3 comprises 14 residues. CDR3 protein: CASSFSGRKDEQFF. CDR3 DNA: TGCGCCAGCAGCTTTTCAGGCAGGAAGGATGAGCAGTTCTTC.

V is TRBV7-2 and J is TRBJ2-5, with 7 nucleotides matching TRBD2. CDR3 size: 16 residues. V shed 2 bases and J 1 base; nucleotides not matched to a gene: 7. Germline V gene data show CDR1 as SGHTA and CDR2 as FQGNSA. The CDR3 region is CASSLIASGLQETQYF. The CDR3 nucleotides read TGTGCCAGCAGCTTAATCGCTAGCGGACTCCAAGAGACCCAGTACTTC. The variable domain in full, with the rest retrieved from reference TRBV7-2 and TRBJ2-5, is GAGVSQSPSNKVTEKGKDVELRCDPISGHTALYWYRQSLGQGLEFLIYFQGNSAPDKSGLPSDRFSAERTGGSVSTLTIQRTQQEDSAVYLCASSLIASGLQETQYFGPGTRLLVL.

The chain links TRBV25-1 to TRBJ2-5, with 9 bases matching TRBD1. This CDR3 contains 16 residues. After removal of 4 bases from V and 5 bases from J, the junction contained 11 bases not matched to a gene. The V gene's germline CDR1 is MGHDK and CDR2 SYGVNS. The CDR3 region has the DNA TGTGCCAGCAGTGTGGGGACAGGGAAGTTTGTGGAGACCCAGTACTTC. This translates into CASSVGTGKFVETQYF.

This clonotype was recorded many times. The V and J genes are TRBV9 and TRBJ2-7; TRBD2 matches at 9 bases. Germline CDR1 and CDR2: SGDLS and YYNGEE. This CDR3 contains 12 residues. The J segment lost 7 bases and the V segment lost 3 bases, leaving 2 bases of the junction unmatched. The CDR3 nucleotides read TGTGCCAGCAGCGGACTAGCGGATGAGCAGTACTTC. Its translation is CASSGLADEQYF.

This clonotype was recorded a few times. The chain joins TRBV3-1 to TRBJ2-5; 7 bases align to TRBD1. The J call may be in error: the DNA end matches TRBJ2-1 better. Germline assignment: CDR1 LGHDT and CDR2 YNNKEL (reference sequence). The CDR3 extends over 14 amino acids. The CDR3 DNA follows: TGTGCCAGCAGCCAAGGGGGACAGCGCTATGAGCAGTTCTTC. Residues: CASSQGGQRYEQFF.

This clonotype was observed a handful of times. One end of the junction does not line up with germline, which may come from a read error. The chain carries TRBV7-3 and TRBJ2-2, with a tentative D call TRBD2 (6 bases). The germline CDR1 and CDR2 sequences are SGHTA and FQGTGA. The CDR3 runs to 17 residues. DNA of the CDR3: TGTGCCAGCAGCTTAAGAGGAGGGAGAGGGAGATCCGGGGAACTGTTTTTT. It translates to CASSLRGGRGRSGELFF.

The table lists this clonotype with a few counts. The rearrangement links TRBV20-1 to TRBJ1-2; D unresolved. The germline V gene encodes CDR1 DFQATT and CDR2 SNEGSKA (reference sequence). The V end was cut by 3 bases, the J end by 0 bases, with 11 bases between. CDR3 length: 14 amino acids. In nucleotides, the CDR3 is TGCAGTGCTAGCGATCCACCGGCTAACTATGGCTACACCTTC. Protein sequence: CSASDPPANYGYTF.

This clonotype was counted a few times. The chain employs TRBV9 and TRBJ2-4, with D unclear. CDR1 is SGDLS, CDR2 YYNGEE, per germline. The germline V and J ends were trimmed by 4 bases and 0 bases, with 11 bases remaining between them. This CDR3 has 15 residues. The CDR3 region is CASSPVTEAKNIQYF. CDR3 DNA: TGTGCCAGCAGCCCGGTCACTGAAGCCAAAAACATTCAGTACTTC.

The chain combines TRBV29-1 with TRBJ2-1; weak D call: TRBD2 (6 bases). Germline V CDR1 and CDR2: SQVTM, ANQGSEA. V shed 4 bases and J shed 10 bases, with 14 bases lying between them. This CDR3 comprises 12 residues. DNA of the CDR3: TGCAGCGTTGCGCCTGCGGGGAAAGAGCAGTTCTTC. Its protein is CSVAPAGKEQFF.

The genes are TRBV7-9 and TRBJ2-1; unclear D gene. Germline CDR1 reads SEHNR; CDR2 reads FQNEAQ (reference sequence). Deletions cut 6 bases from V and 2 bases from J, with 11 bases between. The CDR3 is 14 amino acids. The CDR3 loop reads CASSARMTYNEQFF. DNA of the CDR3: TGTGCCAGCAGTGCCCGTATGACCTACAATGAGCAGTTCTTC.

This chain joins TRBV9 and TRBJ2-7; 8 bases line up with TRBD1. This CDR3 contains 15 residues. V was clipped by 4 bases and J by 0 bases; unmatched bases: 6. Looked up from germline, CDR1 is SGDLS and CDR2 is YYNGEE. The CDR3 spells CASSPRTGPSYEQYF. The DNA of the CDR3 is TGTGCCAGCAGCCCGAGGACAGGGCCCTCCTACGAGCAGTACTTC.

This clonotype was seen a handful of times. The gene calls are TRBV7-8 and TRBJ2-7, with TRBD1 identical over 7 bases. CDR1 SGHVS and CDR2 FQNEAQ come from the germline V gene. V shed 5 bases, J shed 2 bases, and the junction held 9 bases outside the gene matches. The CDR3 runs to 15 residues. Written as DNA, the CDR3 is TGTGCCAGCAGCCCCCAGACAGGGCCCCCCTACGAGCAGTACTTC. Protein sequence: CASSPQTGPPYEQYF. The full variable domain, rest sourced from reference TRBV7-8 and TRBJ2-7, is GAGVSQSPRYKVAKRGQDVALRCDPISGHVSLFWYQQALGQGPEFLTYFQNEAQLDKSGLPSDRFFAERPEGSVSTLKIQRTQQEDSAVYLCASSPQTGPPYEQYFGPGTRLTVT.

The chain couples TRBV11-2 to TRBJ2-2, with 8 positions matching TRBD1. Germline V lookup: CDR1 SGHAT, CDR2 FQNNGV. Trimming took 4 bases from V and 5 from J; bases not matched to a gene: 3. The length of the CDR3 is 14 residues. As DNA, the CDR3 is TGTGCCAGCAGCTGGACAGGGCGGACCGGGGAGCTGTTTTTT. Translated: CASSWTGRTGELFF.

In its sample, this clonotype was seen many times. An end of the junction does not agree with germline; a read error may underlie this. The rearrangement joins TRBV5-1 to TRBJ2-2; 7 bases fit TRBD1. The CDR3 is 15 residues long. CDR1 and CDR2 from the germline V gene are SGHRS and YFSETQ. CDR3: CASSLDRVNTGELFF. CDR3 nucleotide sequence: TGTGCCAGCAGCTTAGACAGGGTGAACACCGGGGAGCTGTTTTTT.

This clonotype was observed a handful of times. The rearrangement joins TRBV7-9 to TRBJ2-2; D is perhaps TRBD1 (5 bases). Between the trimmed V and J ends, which lost 5 bases and 4 bases, there was a span of 17 bases. The CDR3 is 16 amino acids. The germline gives CDR1 SEHNR, CDR2 FQNEAQ (reference sequence). The chain's CDR3 is CASSPTEDSFTGELFF. The CDR3 DNA sequence: TGTGCCAGCAGCCCTACCGAAGACAGCTTCACCGGGGAGCTGTTTTTT.

In this sample, this clonotype turned up many times. The chain carries TRBV12-3 or TRBV12-4 and TRBJ2-7; D remains ambiguous. The CDR3 length is 11 residues. The V end lost 6 bases, the J end lost 1 base, and 4 bases lay between the germline ends. The CDR3 region is CASSPSYEQYF. The CDR3 coding sequence is TGTGCCAGCAGCCCTTCCTACGAGCAGTACTTC.

A single count supports this clonotype. This chain uses TRBV6-2 or TRBV6-3 with TRBJ2-3, with 10 bases that match TRBD1. The V and J ends lost 6 bases and 5 bases, in that order; junction bases with no gene match: 8. Per the germline V gene, CDR1 is MNHEY and CDR2 is SVGEGT. The length of the CDR3 is 15 residues. CDR3 nucleotides: TGTGCCAGCAGCTCCGACAGGGGGCTGGGAGATACGCAGTATTTT. Translation: CASSSDRGLGDTQYF.